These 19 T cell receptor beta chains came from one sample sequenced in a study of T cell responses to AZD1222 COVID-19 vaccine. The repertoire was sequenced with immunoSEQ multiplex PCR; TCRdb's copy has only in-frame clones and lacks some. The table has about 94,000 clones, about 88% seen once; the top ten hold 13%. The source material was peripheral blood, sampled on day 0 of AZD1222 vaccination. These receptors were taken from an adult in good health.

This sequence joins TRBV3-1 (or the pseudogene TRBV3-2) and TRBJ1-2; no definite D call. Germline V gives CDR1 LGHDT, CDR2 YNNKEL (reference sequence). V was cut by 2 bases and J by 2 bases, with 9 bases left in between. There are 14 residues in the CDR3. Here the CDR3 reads CASSQLAENYGYTF. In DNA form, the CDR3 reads TGTGCCAGCAGCCAACTTGCCGAGAACTATGGCTACACCTTC.

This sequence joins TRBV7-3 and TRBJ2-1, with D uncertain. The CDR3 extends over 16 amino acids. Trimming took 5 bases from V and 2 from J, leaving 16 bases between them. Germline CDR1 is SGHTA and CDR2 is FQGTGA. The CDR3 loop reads CASSPNGGSAYNEQFF. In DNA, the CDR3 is TGTGCCAGCAGCCCAAACGGCGGCTCGGCCTACAATGAGCAGTTCTTC.

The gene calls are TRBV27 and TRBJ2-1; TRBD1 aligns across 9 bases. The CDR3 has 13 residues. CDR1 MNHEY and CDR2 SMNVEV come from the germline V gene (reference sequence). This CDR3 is CATGTGFYNEQFF. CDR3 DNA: TGTGCGACCGGGACAGGGTTTTACAATGAGCAGTTCTTC.

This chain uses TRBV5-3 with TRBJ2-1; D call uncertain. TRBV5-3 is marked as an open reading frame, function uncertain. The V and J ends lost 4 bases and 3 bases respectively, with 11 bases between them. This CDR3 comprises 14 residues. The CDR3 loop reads CARSPPDFYNEQFF. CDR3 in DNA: TGTGCCAGAAGCCCCCCTGACTTCTACAATGAGCAGTTCTTC.

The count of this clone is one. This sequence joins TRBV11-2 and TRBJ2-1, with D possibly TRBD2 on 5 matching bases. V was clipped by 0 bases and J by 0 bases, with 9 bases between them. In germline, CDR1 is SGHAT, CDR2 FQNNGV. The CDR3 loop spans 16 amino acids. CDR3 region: CASSLDRGISYNEQFF. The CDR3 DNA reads TGTGCCAGCAGCTTAGATCGAGGGATCTCCTACAATGAGCAGTTCTTC.

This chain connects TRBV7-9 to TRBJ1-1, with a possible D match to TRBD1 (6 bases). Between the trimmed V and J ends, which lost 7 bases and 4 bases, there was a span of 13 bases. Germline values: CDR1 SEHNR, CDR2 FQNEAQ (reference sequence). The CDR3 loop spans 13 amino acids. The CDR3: CASKWPGATEAFF. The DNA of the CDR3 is TGTGCCAGCAAGTGGCCAGGGGCCACTGAAGCTTTCTTT. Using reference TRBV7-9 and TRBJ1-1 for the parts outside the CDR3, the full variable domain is DTGVSQNPRHKITKRGQNVTFRCDPISEHNRLYWYRQTLGQGPEFLTYFQNEAQLEKSRLLSDRFSAERPKGSFSTLEIQRTEQGDSAMYLCASKWPGATEAFFGQGTRLTVV.

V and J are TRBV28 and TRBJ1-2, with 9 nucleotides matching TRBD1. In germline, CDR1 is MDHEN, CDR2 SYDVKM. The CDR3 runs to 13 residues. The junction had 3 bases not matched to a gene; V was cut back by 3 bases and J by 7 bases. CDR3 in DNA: TGTGCCAGCAGTTTGGGGACAGGGATTGGCTACACCTTC. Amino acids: CASSLGTGIGYTF.

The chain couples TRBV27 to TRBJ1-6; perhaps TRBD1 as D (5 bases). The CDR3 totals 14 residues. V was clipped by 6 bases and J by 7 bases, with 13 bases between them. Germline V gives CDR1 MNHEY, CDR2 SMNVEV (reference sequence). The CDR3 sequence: CASSRQWANSPLHF. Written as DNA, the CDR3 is TGTGCCAGCAGCAGACAGTGGGCAAATTCACCCCTCCACTTT.

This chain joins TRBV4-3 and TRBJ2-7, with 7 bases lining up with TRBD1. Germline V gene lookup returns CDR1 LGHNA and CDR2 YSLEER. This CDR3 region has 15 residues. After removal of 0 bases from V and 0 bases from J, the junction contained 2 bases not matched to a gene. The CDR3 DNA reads TGCGCCAGCAGCCAAGATCGGGACAGCTCCTACGAGCAGTACTTC. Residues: CASSQDRDSSYEQYF.

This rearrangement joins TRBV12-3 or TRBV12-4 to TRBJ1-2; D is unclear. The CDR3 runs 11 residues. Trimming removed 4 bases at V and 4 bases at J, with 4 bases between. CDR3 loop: CASSWGYGYTF. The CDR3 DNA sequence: TGTGCCAGCAGTTGGGGCTATGGCTACACCTTC.

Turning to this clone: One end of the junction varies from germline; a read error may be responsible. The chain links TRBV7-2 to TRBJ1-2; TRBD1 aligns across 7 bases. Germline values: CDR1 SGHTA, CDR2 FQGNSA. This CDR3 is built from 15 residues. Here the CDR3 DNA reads TGTGCCAGCAGATTAGGGGGCGCTGCTAACTATGGCTACACCTTC. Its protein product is CASRLGGAANYGYTF. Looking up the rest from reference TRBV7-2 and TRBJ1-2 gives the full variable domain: GAGVSQSPSNKVTEKGKDVELRCDPISGHTALYWYRQSLGQGLEFLIYFQGNSAPDKSGLPSDRFSAERTGGSVSTLTIQRTQQEDSAVYLCASRLGGAANYGYTFGSGTRLTVV.

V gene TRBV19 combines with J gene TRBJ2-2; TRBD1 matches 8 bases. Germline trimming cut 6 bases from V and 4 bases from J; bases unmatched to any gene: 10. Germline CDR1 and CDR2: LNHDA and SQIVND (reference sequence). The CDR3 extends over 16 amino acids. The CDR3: CASRKPGTGPTGELFF. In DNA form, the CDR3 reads TGTGCCAGTAGGAAACCCGGGACAGGACCCACCGGGGAGCTGTTTTTT.

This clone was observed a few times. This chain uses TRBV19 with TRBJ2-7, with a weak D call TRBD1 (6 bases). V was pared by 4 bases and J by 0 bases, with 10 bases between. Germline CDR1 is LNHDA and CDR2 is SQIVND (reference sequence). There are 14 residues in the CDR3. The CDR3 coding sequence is TGTGCCAGTAGTAAACAGGGAAGCTCCTACGAGCAGTACTTC. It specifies CASSKQGSSYEQYF.

CDR3 residues: CATSDLTAGSETQYF. In nucleotides, the CDR3 is TGTGCCACCAGTGATTTAACCGCTGGGTCAGAGACCCAGTACTTC. V is TRBV24-1 and J is TRBJ2-5; D unresolved. V gave up 1 base and J gave up 4 bases, with 12 bases separating them. Germline CDR1 is KGHDR and CDR2 is SFDVKD. The CDR3 covers 15 residues.

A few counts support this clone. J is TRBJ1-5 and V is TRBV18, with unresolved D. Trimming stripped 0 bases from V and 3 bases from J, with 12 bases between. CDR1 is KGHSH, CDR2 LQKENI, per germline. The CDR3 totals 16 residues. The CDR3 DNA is TGTGCCAGCTCACCACCCGGGCGGGGTTCCAATCAGCCCCAGCATTTT. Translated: CASSPPGRGSNQPQHF.

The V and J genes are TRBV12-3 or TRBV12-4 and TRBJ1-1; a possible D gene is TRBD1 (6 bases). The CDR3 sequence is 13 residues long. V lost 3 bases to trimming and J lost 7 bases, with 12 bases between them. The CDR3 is CASSFLGQLEAFF. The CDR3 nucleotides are TGTGCCAGCAGTTTTCTAGGACAGCTTGAAGCTTTCTTT.

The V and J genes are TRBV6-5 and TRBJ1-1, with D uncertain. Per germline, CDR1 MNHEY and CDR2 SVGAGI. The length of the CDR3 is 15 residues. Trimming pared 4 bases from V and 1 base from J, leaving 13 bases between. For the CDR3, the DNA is TGTGCCAGCAGTTTTTTGGGCGCGAAGAACACTGAAGCTTTCTTT. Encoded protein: CASSFLGAKNTEAFF.

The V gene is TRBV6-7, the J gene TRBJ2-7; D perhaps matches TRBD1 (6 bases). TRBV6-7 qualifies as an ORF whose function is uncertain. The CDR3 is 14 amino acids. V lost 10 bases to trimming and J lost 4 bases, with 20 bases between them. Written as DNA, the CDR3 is TGTGCCAACCCGACTCCAGGGGAAGGATACGAGCAGTACTTC. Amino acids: CANPTPGEGYEQYF.

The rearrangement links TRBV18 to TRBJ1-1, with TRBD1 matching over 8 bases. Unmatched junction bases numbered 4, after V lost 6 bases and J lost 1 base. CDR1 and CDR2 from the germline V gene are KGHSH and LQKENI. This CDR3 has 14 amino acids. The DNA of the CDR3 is TGTGCCAGCTCTCAAGACAGGGGGAACACTGAAGCTTTCTTT. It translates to CASSQDRGNTEAFF.